The 11 T cell receptor beta chains below come from one sample, sequenced in a study of T cell responses to AZD1222 COVID-19 vaccine (dated by TCRdb to the early 2020s). Library preparation was by the immunoSEQ multiplex PCR assay. The immuneACCESS repertoire file appears here via TCRdb, limited to in-frame rearrangements. These files lack a portion of the clones; in checked studies, under half of the deficit traces to unresolved V genes, and the cause of the others is not known. Present in this sample are about 83,000 clones, around 93% of which were seen just once. The ten most abundant clones make up around 26% of the sample. The sample's time point label, decoded: about 28 days (+/-7) after the second vaccine dose. The input for sequencing was peripheral blood, taken 28 days after the second AZD1222 dose. The receptors derive from an adult who received the AZD1222 COVID-19 vaccine.

The J gene is TRBJ2-3, the V gene TRBV7-9; D is perhaps TRBD2 (6 bases). The CDR3 totals 14 residues. Trimming stripped 5 bases from V and 7 bases from J, with 16 bases between. Germline values: CDR1 SEHNR, CDR2 FQNEAQ (reference sequence). The DNA for the CDR3 is TGTGCCAGCAGCACGGGACTTTCGGGGAATACGCAGTATTTT. Its protein product is CASSTGLSGNTQYF.

The chain joins TRBV15 to TRBJ2-2; no firm D call. V lost 3 bases and J 5 bases, leaving 7 bases between the germline ends. The CDR3 covers 13 residues. Looked up from germline, CDR1 is LNHNV and CDR2 is YYDKDF (reference sequence). CDR3 amino acids: CATSSRSTGELFF. In DNA form, the CDR3 reads TGTGCCACCAGCAGTAGGTCAACCGGGGAGCTGTTTTTT.

The chain carries TRBV28 and TRBJ2-7, with 8 bases that match TRBD2. Germline V CDR1 and CDR2: MDHEN, SYDVKM. The length of the CDR3 is 15 residues. V gave up 3 bases and J gave up 7 bases; unmatched junction bases: 11. The CDR3, as DNA: TGTGCCAGCAGTTTTTCTCGGGGGGGCTTGGGTGAGCAGTACTTC. Protein: CASSFSRGGLGEQYF.

The chain uses TRBV27 and TRBJ2-1, with TRBD2 matching 8 bases. CDR1 is MNHEY and CDR2 is SMNVEV in the germline V gene (reference sequence). This CDR3 has 16 amino acids. J gave up 4 bases and V 8 bases, and 13 bases lay outside the gene matches. The CDR3 DNA reads as TGTGCCAGCGTCGACTCTACCGGGACTAGTTACAATGAGCAGTTCTTC. Encoded protein: CASVDSTGTSYNEQFF.

The chain carries TRBV5-1 and TRBJ2-3, with D unclear. The germline CDR1 and CDR2 sequences are SGHRS and YFSETQ. V lost 4 bases and J lost 1, with 16 bases in between. The CDR3 has 16 amino acids. CDR3 bases: TGCGCCAGCAGCCCCGCGAAAGAGACGGGCACAGATACGCAGTATTTT. Protein product: CASSPAKETGTDTQYF.

This clone is medium-sized (0.01 to 0.1%) by share. The chain couples TRBV9 to TRBJ2-7; 7 bases agree with TRBD2. The CDR3 contains 15 residues. Losses at the gene ends were 0 bases for V and 0 bases for J; bases not matched to a gene: 3. Per the germline V gene, CDR1 is SGDLS and CDR2 is YYNGEE. The CDR3 loop is CASSVEAGASYEQYF. The CDR3 DNA is TGTGCCAGCAGCGTAGAGGCGGGAGCCTCCTACGAGCAGTACTTC.

The chain employs TRBV25-1 and TRBJ2-3; TRBD2 matches at 8 bases. The germline gives CDR1 MGHDK, CDR2 SYGVNS. The V gene end was trimmed by 7 bases and the J gene end by 6 bases; junction bases not matched to a gene: 15. This CDR3 has 16 amino acids. The CDR3 is CASTPPEAGGMDTQYF. Written as DNA, the CDR3 is TGTGCCAGCACTCCCCCGGAGGCGGGAGGTATGGATACGCAGTATTTT.

This chain uses TRBV28 with TRBJ2-3; TRBD2 might be the D (5 bases). This CDR3 has 19 amino acids. The V gene's germline CDR1 is MDHEN and CDR2 SYDVKM. Deletions cut 4 bases from V and 2 bases from J, with 25 bases between. Here the CDR3 reads CASSSNHLGLGLPTDTQYF. CDR3 bases: TGTGCCAGCAGTTCCAATCACCTCGGACTTGGCCTTCCCACAGATACGCAGTATTTT.

The gene calls are TRBV4-1 and TRBJ1-2; TRBD1 matches at 9 bases. This CDR3 contains 14 residues. V gave up 8 bases and J gave up 4 bases; unmatched junction bases: 8. Germline assignment: CDR1 MGHRA and CDR2 YSYEKL. As DNA, the CDR3 is TGCGCCAGCCTGTACAGGGGGCCGGGCTATGGCTACACCTTC. Translation: CASLYRGPGYGYTF.

J is TRBJ2-7 and V is TRBV18; unclear D gene. This CDR3 has 17 residues. V was shortened by 3 bases and J by 1 base, with 19 bases between the two germline ends. The V gene's germline CDR1 is KGHSH and CDR2 LQKENI. The CDR3 region is CASSPLEAGPFSYEQYF. In DNA form, the CDR3 reads TGTGCCAGCTCACCTTTAGAGGCAGGCCCTTTTTCCTACGAGCAGTACTTC.

The rearrangement uses TRBV14 and TRBJ1-1; D is uncertain. This CDR3 is built from 13 residues. The V end was cut by 3 bases, the J end by 7 bases, with 12 bases between. The germline V gene has CDR1 SGHDN and CDR2 FVKESK. Written as DNA, the CDR3 is TGTGCCAGCAGCCAGGGCAGGTACCTTGAAGCTTTCTTT. It is translated as CASSQGRYLEAFF.